The entry below gives a single T cell receptor (beta chain) sequence along with its context. The antigen it recognizes is unknown. Per-base qualities were not stored, and no clone one base away is much larger. These data originate in a study of cytomegalovirus exposure and HLA in healthy donors (dated by TCRdb to between 2016 and 2019). About the study as a whole: According to a later analysis, one platform produced both the approximately 110 validation repertoires and the 730 or so repertoires of the first cohort. The study was designed to test whether signatures of past pathogen exposure could be identified by cataloging public T cell receptors. In addition to the first cohort of 650 to 750 subjects, a separate validation cohort of approximately 130 different subjects was used. To predict cytomegalovirus infection status, the study combined high-throughput TCR immunosequencing, statistical association of individual TCRs with disease status, and machine learning. What the authors observed across the whole study: Most TCR sequences were observed very rarely across donors, whereas some public TCRs were present in many individuals. Cytomegalovirus status was reported to be diagnosed by the classifier with high specificity and sensitivity in both the original and validation cohorts. The validation cohort had no HLA typing available for a later analysis, so co-occurrence within that cohort was assessed over all 120 or so repertoires. The study gave a list of around 170 TCR beta chains associated with cytomegalovirus. Subsequent analysis determined that TCRs grouped into clusters in the first cohort also showed a tendency toward co-occurrence across the roughly 120 validation repertoires, and about 94% of cluster scores exceeded 0. According to the authors, the approach could potentially be generalized to other disease states and immunological phenotypes. In vitro tests confirmed that a few of the cytomegalovirus-associated TCR beta chains recognize cytomegalovirus antigens.

The donors belonged to the validation cohort of 90 to 150 subjects, which was separate from the approximately 700-subject first cohort. Library construction relied on the immunoSEQ multiplex PCR assay. On the authors' methods: To diagnose cytomegalovirus status from the catalog of TCR beta chain sequences, a statistical classification framework was built. TCRdb took over this immuneACCESS table, retaining in-frame rearrangements with V and J assigned. Such tables are incomplete; in checked studies, under half of the missing clones stem from an unresolved V gene, and the remainder is unexplained. The D gene and trimming were derived from the DNA, and the V and J assignments and clone size from that table. The sample data list 250,000 to 350,000 clones, and over 75% of these were observed just once. The top ten clonotypes cover roughly 1% of the sample. Relative to germline, V is missing 5 bases and J is missing 6 bases, with 14 bases of the junction outside any gene match. From the cysteine through the phenylalanine, the CDR3 covers 16 amino acids. Of all the DNA, just the CDR3 is kept, 48 bases in frame from base 1. From a lookup of the germline V gene, CDR1 and CDR2 are KGHSH and LQKENI.

The source of this sequence is a woman under 30 in good health and CMV-seronegative. The chain links TRBV18 with TRBJ2-7, with 9 middle bases fitting TRBD1. Material for sequencing was PBMCs. CDR3 protein: CASSTRVGTGTREQYF. The nucleotides read TGTGCCAGCTCAACACGGGTCGGGACAGGGACCCGCGAGCAGTACTTC.